The 18 T cell receptor beta chains below were found in one sample sequenced in a study of blood T cell repertoires in COVID-19. Method: immunoSEQ multiplex PCR; TCRdb's copy keeps in-frame clones and lacks some. The sample lists hundreds of thousands of clones, about 70% occurring once. The source material was peripheral blood. Source of these receptors: a woman older than 75 with acute or convalescent COVID-19.

V gene TRBV5-1 combines with J gene TRBJ2-2; TRBD1 might be the D (5 bases). CDR1 SGHRS and CDR2 YFSETQ come from the germline V gene. V lost 5 bases and J 4 bases, leaving 12 bases between the germline ends. This CDR3 is 14 amino acids long. CDR3 amino acids: CASSGAGSTGELFF. DNA for the CDR3: TGCGCCAGCAGTGGGGCCGGTTCCACCGGGGAGCTGTTTTTT.

This chain joins TRBV6-6 and TRBJ1-1; 9 nucleotides line up with TRBD1. Trimming at V came to 6 bases and at J to 4 bases, leaving 6 bases not matched to a gene. The CDR3 is 14 residues long. CDR1 is MNHNY, CDR2 SVGAGI, per germline (reference sequence). CDR3 DNA: TGTGCCAGCAGCCTTCAGACAGGGGGCACTGAAGCTTTCTTT. Translating gives CASSLQTGGTEAFF.

The count of this clone is one. The CDR3 region has the DNA TGTGCCAGCAAAGGGACCGGGACTAGCGGGGGACCCTTCACAGATACGCAGTATTTT. It codes for CASKGTGTSGGPFTDTQYF. The rearrangement joins TRBV27 to TRBJ2-3; 14 bases are a match to TRBD2. Germline trimming cut 7 bases from V and 2 bases from J; bases unmatched to any gene: 14. Germline-derived CDR1 and CDR2 are MNHEY and SMNVEV (reference sequence). CDR3 length equals 19 residues.

This clone was counted ten times or more. Other DNA sequences from this sample encode an identical CDR3 as well. The chain links TRBV19 to TRBJ2-5; 8 nucleotides agree with TRBD1. The germline V gene encodes CDR1 LNHDA and CDR2 SQIVND (reference sequence). Trimming took 1 base from V and 5 from J; bases not matched to a gene: 3. The length of the CDR3 is 14 residues. Here the CDR3 DNA reads TGTGCCAGTAGTATAGGTCAGGGGGCGGAGACCCAGTACTTC. Translated, it gives CASSIGQGAETQYF.

This chain uses TRBV7-3 with TRBJ1-1; the D is unclear. V lost 4 bases and J 1 base, leaving 7 bases between the germline ends. The CDR3 length is 13 residues. CDR1 and CDR2 (germline): SGHTA, FQGTGA. The CDR3 DNA reads as TGTGCCAGCAGCTCCGACACGAACACTGAAGCTTTCTTT. As protein: CASSSDTNTEAFF.

The chain is built from TRBV30 and TRBJ1-2; 7 bases are shared with TRBD1. The CDR3 covers 18 residues. The germline gives CDR1 GTSNPN, CDR2 SVGIG (reference sequence). Unmatched junction bases numbered 22, after V lost 3 bases and J lost 6 bases. The CDR3 DNA reads TGTGCCTGGAGGGCTCGGGGACAGAAGATCTTGCAAGGAAATGGCTACACCTTC. The encoded protein is CAWRARGQKILQGNGYTF.

CDR3 amino acids: CASSLALWRSGNTIYF. For the CDR3, the DNA is TGTGCCAGCAGCTTAGCATTATGGAGGAGTGGAAACACCATATATTTT. This chain connects TRBV11-2 to TRBJ1-3; unclear D gene. With 1 base removed from V and 3 bases from J, the gap between germline ends came to 13 bases. CDR3 length: 16 residues. Germline CDR1 reads SGHAT; CDR2 reads FQNNGV.

This chain uses TRBV19 with TRBJ2-1, with 8 bases that match TRBD2. With V trimmed by 6 bases and J by 11 bases, 6 bases remained unmatched. CDR1 and CDR2 (germline): LNHDA, SQIVND (reference sequence). CDR3 length: 12 residues. CDR3 sequence reads: CASSPRLAQQFF. In DNA, the CDR3 is TGTGCCAGTAGCCCTAGACTAGCGCAGCAGTTCTTC. The variable domain in full, completed from reference TRBV19 and TRBJ2-1, reads DGGITQSPKYLFRKEGQNVTLSCEQNLNHDAMYWYRQDPGQGLRLIYYSQIVNDFQKGDIAEGYSVSREKKESFPLTVTSAQKNPTAFYLCASSPRLAQQFFGPGTRLTVL.

CDR3 DNA: TGTGCCAGCAGTGCTAACGGCGGGATCGGGACCGGGGAGCTGTTTTTT. This encodes CASSANGGIGTGELFF. The chain couples TRBV2 to TRBJ2-2; tentatively, D is TRBD2 (6 bases). The CDR3 has 16 residues. CDR1 and CDR2 from the germline V gene are SNHLY and FYNNEI. Trimming left V 4 bases short and J 5 bases short, with 17 bases between.

This clone was observed a single time. J is TRBJ2-2 and V is TRBV5-4; the D gene is possibly TRBD2 (5 bases). The germline CDR1 and CDR2 sequences are SGHNT and YYREEE (reference sequence). CDR3 length equals 13 residues. The V end was cut by 5 bases, the J end by 4 bases, with 9 bases between. The CDR3 spells CASRREGTGELFF. For the CDR3, the DNA is TGTGCCAGCAGGAGAGAGGGCACCGGGGAGCTGTTTTTT. Variable domain in full (rest from reference TRBV5-4 and TRBJ2-2): ETGVTQSPTHLIKTRGQQVTLRCSSQSGHNTVSWYQQALGQGPQFIFQYYREEENGRGNFPPRFSGLQFPNYSSELNVNALELDDSALYLCASRREGTGELFFGEGSRLTVL.

DNA of the CDR3: TGTGCCAGCTCACCGCCGGGACTAGCGGGGGGGAACAATGAGCAGTTCTTC. It codes for CASSPPGLAGGNNEQFF. The chain joins TRBV18 to TRBJ2-1, with TRBD2 matching over 16 bases. V dropped 3 bases and J dropped 5; count of bases not matched to a gene: 4. The CDR3 length is 17 residues. Germline CDR1 reads KGHSH; CDR2 reads LQKENI.

This clone came up many times. The V call is TRBV7-9, the J call TRBJ2-1, with a weak D call TRBD1 (5 bases). Trimming took off 2 bases at V and 3 bases at J, with 14 bases between the two ends. The CDR3 consists of 16 residues. Germline values: CDR1 SEHNR, CDR2 FQNEAQ (reference sequence). The CDR3 DNA sequence: TGTGCCAGCAGCTTAACAACAGGTCCACACTACAATGAGCAGTTCTTC. Its protein product is CASSLTTGPHYNEQFF.

This chain uses TRBV7-2 with TRBJ2-3; D not resolved. This CDR3 is built from 15 residues. Between the trimmed V and J ends, which lost 2 bases and 0 bases, there was a span of 9 bases. CDR1 and CDR2 (germline): SGHTA, FQGNSA. CDR3 amino acids: CASSLYWASTDTQYF. CDR3 bases: TGTGCCAGCAGCTTATACTGGGCTAGCACAGATACGCAGTATTTT. The full variable domain, rest sourced from reference TRBV7-2 and TRBJ2-3, is GAGVSQSPSNKVTEKGKDVELRCDPISGHTALYWYRQSLGQGLEFLIYFQGNSAPDKSGLPSDRFSAERTGGSVSTLTIQRTQQEDSAVYLCASSLYWASTDTQYFGPGTRLTVL.

The rearrangement joins TRBV5-1 to TRBJ1-1; D unclear. CDR3 length: 15 residues. V shed 0 bases and J shed 4 bases, with 13 bases lying between them. Germline CDR1 reads SGHRS; CDR2 reads YFSETQ. CDR3 sequence: CASSLEGGVSTEAFF. DNA of the CDR3: TGCGCCAGCAGCTTGGAGGGCGGGGTAAGCACTGAAGCTTTCTTT.

This chain joins TRBV6-5 and TRBJ2-1; the D is unclear. CDR3 length: 15 residues. Germline lookup yields CDR1 MNHEY and CDR2 SVGAGI. Trimming pared 5 bases from V and 0 bases from J, leaving 11 bases between. CDR3 coding DNA: TGTGCCAGCAGTCCCCCGACGGGCTCCTACAATGAGCAGTTCTTC. Amino acid sequence: CASSPPTGSYNEQFF.

This chain joins TRBV9 and TRBJ2-3, with 7 bases lining up with TRBD2. The CDR3 contains 18 residues. CDR1 SGDLS and CDR2 YYNGEE come from the germline V gene. J was trimmed by 0 bases and V by 0 bases; bases with no gene match: 10. The CDR3 DNA is TGTGCCAGCAGCGTAGCTCCCCCAGGGCGGGGGAGCACAGATACGCAGTATTTT. It yields the protein CASSVAPPGRGSTDTQYF.

The chain couples TRBV30 to TRBJ1-1; D is possibly TRBD1 (6 bases). In germline, CDR1 is GTSNPN, CDR2 SVGIG (reference sequence). The V gene lost 0 bases and the J gene lost 1 base, with 12 bases spanning the gap. The CDR3 consists of 15 residues. For the CDR3, the DNA is TGTGCCTGGAGTGTACGGGGACACAAGAACACTGAAGCTTTCTTT. Protein sequence: CAWSVRGHKNTEAFF.

The rearrangement links TRBV12-5 to TRBJ1-5; 7 bases are a match to TRBD1. The germline V gene encodes CDR1 LGHNT and CDR2 FRNRAP. CDR3 size: 16 residues. With V trimmed by 1 base and J by 4 bases, 7 bases remained unmatched. CDR3 sequence reads: CASGLGGTAGNQPQHF. CDR3 coding DNA: TGTGCTAGTGGTTTGGGGGGGACAGCCGGGAATCAGCCCCAGCATTTT.